This is a list of T cell receptor beta chains from one sample in a study of blood T cell repertoires in COVID-19. The repertoire was sequenced with immunoSEQ multiplex PCR; TCRdb's copy has only in-frame clones and lacks some. This table has 99,000 or so clones, roughly 80% appearing once. Specimen: peripheral blood. All receptors derive from a woman of 80 years or more with acute or convalescent COVID-19. Both conserved end residues are part of each CDR3.

TRBV4-2 CASSQDVELAKNIQYF
TRBV2 CASRFSPGEPQHF
TRBV30 CAWDLGGAKNIQYF
TRBV18 CASSTGTTAYNEQFF
TRBV2 CASRGDGANYGYTF
TRBV2 CASKASGNTGELFF
TRBV2 CASILQGGRAANEQFF
TRBV5-1 CASSFGDTSLSTGELFF
TRBV5-6 CASSLGDRRYGYTF
TRBV21-1 CASPKDSTRCSPLHF
TRBV11-2 CASRGQGTEAFF
TRBV21-1 CASSKGSAGPRYEQYF
TRBV11-2 CASSPSGSYEQYF
TRBV28 CASSGHSRNQPQHF
TRBV7-4 CASSLRASGKVETQYF
TRBV7-8 CASSLGGPEAFF
TRBV27 CASSWGGITYEQYF
TRBV23-1 CASSQRVLGGRFYNEQFF
TRBV28 CASSHAGAGANVLTF
TRBV28 CASSRPGLSYEQYF
TRBV6-2/TRBV6-3 CASSGRAINQPQHF
TRBV11-2 CASSLPGGNSPLHF
TRBV28 CASRVPGGATEAFF
TRBV14 CASSHGRGYEQYF
TRBV12-3/TRBV12-4 CASRKTGVDGYTF
TRBV6-5 CASRPYRAPNYGYTF
TRBV11-3 CASSRLEQETQYF
TRBV10-2 CASSLNRGDYGYTF
TRBV11-3 CASSLGGGVQETQYF
TRBV10-1 CASRITGEAYNEQFF
TRBV18 CASSPLTASGIYNEQFF
TRBV6-5 CASSYFPGSYEQYF
TRBV6-5 CASSPGTGLETQYF
TRBV3-1/TRBV3-2 CASSPVPGQGAAEKLFF
TRBV7-2 CASSLGAGTEAFF
TRBV19 CASSRTGTEKLFF
TRBV19 CASTTTGGGYGYTF
TRBV5-1 CASSLEENQPQHF
TRBV20-1 CSAIRERLLHF
TRBV5-1 CASSPDPGTGGGYTF
TRBV24-1 CATSDFEGADF
TRBV28 CASSPPGVLITEAFF
TRBV6-9 CASSYAKGGQGHQETQYF
TRBV7-9 CASSPRGGGETQYF
TRBV4-1 CASSPNPGEFNTQYF
TRBV9 CASSVAGVNYNEQFF
TRBV27 CASSFTGLGNTIYF
TRBV18 CASSPLSESSGNTIYF
TRBV7-2 CASSPGQGQGAFF
TRBV2 CASSLPGTENTEAFF